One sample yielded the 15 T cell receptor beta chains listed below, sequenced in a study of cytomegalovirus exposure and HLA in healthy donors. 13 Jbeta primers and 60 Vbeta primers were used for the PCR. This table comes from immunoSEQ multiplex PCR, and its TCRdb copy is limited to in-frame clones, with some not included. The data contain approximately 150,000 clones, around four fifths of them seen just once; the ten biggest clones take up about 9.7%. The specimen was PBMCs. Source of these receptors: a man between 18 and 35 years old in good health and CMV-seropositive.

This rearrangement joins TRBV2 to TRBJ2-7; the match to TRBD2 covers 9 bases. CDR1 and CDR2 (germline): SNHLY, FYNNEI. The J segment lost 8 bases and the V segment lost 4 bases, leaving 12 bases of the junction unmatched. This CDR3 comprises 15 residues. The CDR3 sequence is CASSVFSGSLQQQYF. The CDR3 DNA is TGTGCCAGCAGTGTATTTAGCGGGAGCCTCCAGCAGCAGTACTTC.

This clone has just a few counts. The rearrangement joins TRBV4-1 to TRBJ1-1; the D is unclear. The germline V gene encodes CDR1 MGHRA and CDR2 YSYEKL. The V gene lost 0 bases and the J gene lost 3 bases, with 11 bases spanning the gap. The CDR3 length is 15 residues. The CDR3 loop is CASSQETRLDTEAFF. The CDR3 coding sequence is TGCGCCAGCAGCCAAGAAACCCGGTTGGACACTGAAGCTTTCTTT.

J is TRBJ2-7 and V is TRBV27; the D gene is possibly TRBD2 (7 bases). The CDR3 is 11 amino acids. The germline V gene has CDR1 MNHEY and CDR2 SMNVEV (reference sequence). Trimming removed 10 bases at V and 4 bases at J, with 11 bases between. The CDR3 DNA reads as TGTGCCACCGGGGGGCTGTACGAGCAGTACTTC. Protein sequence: CATGGLYEQYF.

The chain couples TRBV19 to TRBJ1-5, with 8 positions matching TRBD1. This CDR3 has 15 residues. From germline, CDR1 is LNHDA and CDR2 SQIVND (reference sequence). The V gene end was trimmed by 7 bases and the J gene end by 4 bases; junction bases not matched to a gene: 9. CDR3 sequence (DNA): TGTGCCAGTAAAGGAGCAGGGGGCCCGAATCAGCCCCAGCATTTT. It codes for CASKGAGGPNQPQHF.

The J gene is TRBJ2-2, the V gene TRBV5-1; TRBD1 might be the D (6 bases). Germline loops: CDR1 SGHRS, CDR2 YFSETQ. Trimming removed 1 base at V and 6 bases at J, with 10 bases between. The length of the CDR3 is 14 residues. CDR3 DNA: TGCGCCAGCAGCTTGAGGGGGAGCTCCGGGGAGCTGTTTTTT. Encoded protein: CASSLRGSSGELFF.

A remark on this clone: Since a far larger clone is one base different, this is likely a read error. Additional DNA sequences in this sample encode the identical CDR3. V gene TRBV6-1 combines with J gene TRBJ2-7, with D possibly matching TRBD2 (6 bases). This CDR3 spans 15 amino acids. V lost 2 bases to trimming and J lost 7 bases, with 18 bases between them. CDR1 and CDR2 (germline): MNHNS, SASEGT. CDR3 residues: CASSESSEGFYEQYF. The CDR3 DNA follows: TGTGCCAGCAGTGAAAGTTCGGAGGGGTTTTATGAGCAGTACTTC.

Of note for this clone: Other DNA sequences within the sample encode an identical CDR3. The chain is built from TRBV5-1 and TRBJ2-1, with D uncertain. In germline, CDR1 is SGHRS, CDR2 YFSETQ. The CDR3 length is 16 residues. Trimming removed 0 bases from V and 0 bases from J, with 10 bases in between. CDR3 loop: CASSLAGGSSYNEQFF. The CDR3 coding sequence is TGCGCCAGCAGCTTGGCCGGCGGTAGCTCCTACAATGAGCAGTTCTTC. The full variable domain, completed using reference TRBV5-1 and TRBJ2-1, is KAGVTQTPRYLIKTRGQQVTLSCSPISGHRSVSWYQQTPGQGLQFLFEYFSETQRNKGNFPGRFSGRQFSNSRSEMNVSTLELGDSALYLCASSLAGGSSYNEQFFGPGTRLTVL.

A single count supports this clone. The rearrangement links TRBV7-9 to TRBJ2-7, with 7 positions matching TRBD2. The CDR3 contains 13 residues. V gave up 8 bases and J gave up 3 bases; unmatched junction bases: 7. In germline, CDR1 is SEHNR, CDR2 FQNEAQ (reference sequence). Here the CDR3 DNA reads TGTGCCAGCGATCCGGGGGGTAACTACGAGCAGTACTTC. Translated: CASDPGGNYEQYF.

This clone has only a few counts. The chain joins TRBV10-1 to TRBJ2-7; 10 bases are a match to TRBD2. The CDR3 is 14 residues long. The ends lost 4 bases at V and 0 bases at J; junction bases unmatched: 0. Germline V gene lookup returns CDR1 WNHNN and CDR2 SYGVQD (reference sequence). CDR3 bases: TGCGCCAGCAGTGGACTAGCGGGCTCCTACGAGCAGTACTTC. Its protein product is CASSGLAGSYEQYF.

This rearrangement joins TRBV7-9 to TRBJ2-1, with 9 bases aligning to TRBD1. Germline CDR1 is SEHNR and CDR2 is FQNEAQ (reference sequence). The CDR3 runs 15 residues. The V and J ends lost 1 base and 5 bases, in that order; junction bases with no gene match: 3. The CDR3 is CASSLVGTGNNEQFF. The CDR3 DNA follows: TGTGCCAGCAGCTTAGTCGGGACAGGGAACAATGAGCAGTTCTTC.

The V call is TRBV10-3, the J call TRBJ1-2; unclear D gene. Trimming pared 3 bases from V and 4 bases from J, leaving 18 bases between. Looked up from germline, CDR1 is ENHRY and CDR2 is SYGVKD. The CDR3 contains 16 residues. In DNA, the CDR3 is TGTGCCATCAGTGATCCCCAGCCGGAGGGATTCTATGGCTACACCTTC. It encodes CAISDPQPEGFYGYTF.

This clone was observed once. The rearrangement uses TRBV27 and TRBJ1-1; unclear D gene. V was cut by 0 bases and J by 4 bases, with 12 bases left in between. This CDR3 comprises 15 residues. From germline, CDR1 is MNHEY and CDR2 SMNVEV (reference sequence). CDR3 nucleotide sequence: TGTGCCAGCAGTTTATCGTCAGCAGGTGCCACTGAAGCTTTCTTT. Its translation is CASSLSSAGATEAFF.

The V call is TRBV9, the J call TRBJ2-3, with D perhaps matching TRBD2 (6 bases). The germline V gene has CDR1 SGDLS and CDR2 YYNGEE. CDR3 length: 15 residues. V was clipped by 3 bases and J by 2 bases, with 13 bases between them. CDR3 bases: TGTGCCAGCAGCGGGAGGGGAGGCTTCACAGATACGCAGTATTTT. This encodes CASSGRGGFTDTQYF. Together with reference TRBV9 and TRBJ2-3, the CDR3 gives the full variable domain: DSGVTQTPKHLITATGQRVTLRCSPRSGDLSVYWYQQSLDQGLQFLIQYYNGEERAKGNILERFSAQQFPDLHSELNLSSLELGDSALYFCASSGRGGFTDTQYFGPGTRLTVL.

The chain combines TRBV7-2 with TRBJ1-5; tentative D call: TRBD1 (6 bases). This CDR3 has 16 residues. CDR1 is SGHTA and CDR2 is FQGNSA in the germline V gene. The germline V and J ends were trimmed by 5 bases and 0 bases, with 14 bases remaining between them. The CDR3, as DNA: TGTGCCAGCAGCCCCAGCGTGGGGGCTAGCAATCAGCCCCAGCATTTT. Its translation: CASSPSVGASNQPQHF. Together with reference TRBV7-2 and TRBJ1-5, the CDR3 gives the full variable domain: GAGVSQSPSNKVTEKGKDVELRCDPISGHTALYWYRQSLGQGLEFLIYFQGNSAPDKSGLPSDRFSAERTGGSVSTLTIQRTQQEDSAVYLCASSPSVGASNQPQHFGDGTRLSIL.

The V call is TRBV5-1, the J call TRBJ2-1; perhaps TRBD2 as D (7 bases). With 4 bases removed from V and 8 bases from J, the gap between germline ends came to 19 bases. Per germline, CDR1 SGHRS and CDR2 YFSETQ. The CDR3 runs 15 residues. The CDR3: CASSPRGGAWYEQFF. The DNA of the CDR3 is TGCGCCAGCAGCCCCCGTGGGGGGGCTTGGTATGAGCAGTTCTTC. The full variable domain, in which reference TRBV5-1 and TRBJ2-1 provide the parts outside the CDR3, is KAGVTQTPRYLIKTRGQQVTLSCSPISGHRSVSWYQQTPGQGLQFLFEYFSETQRNKGNFPGRFSGRQFSNSRSEMNVSTLELGDSALYLCASSPRGGAWYEQFFGPGTRLTVL.